This T cell receptor beta chain was identified in a study of T-cell memory formation after mild COVID-19. MiXCR was run by TCRdb on the 5' RACE reads, yielding one entry per CDR3 protein. Among fewer than 250,000 distinct CDR3 sequences listed, 8% to 11% were seen once. Germline CDR1 and CDR2: SGHRS and YFSETQ. The CDR3 is made up of 15 amino acids. J gave up 3 bases and V 4 bases, and 5 bases lay outside the gene matches. This clonotype was counted a few times. The clonotype was recovered from a man between 18 and 29 years old who had mild COVID-19 (a few samples of this study predate the infection). Cell type and time point are not known. Sequencing was performed on PBMCs or a T cell subset sorted from them (not recorded which). The chain carries TRBV5-1 and TRBJ2-3; 10 positions agree with TRBD1. The DNA for the CDR3 is TGCGCCAGCAGCCCCGACAGGGGGCTAACAGATACGCAGTATTTT. Protein: CASSPDRGLTDTQYF.